A single T cell receptor (beta chain) is shown here with its context. This clonotype was found a few times. The clone's antigen remains unknown. No base quality values were provided; no much bigger clone lies one nucleotide off. This specimen belongs to a study of identical twins' blood T cells (dated by TCRdb to the early 2010s). With regard to the full study: The 12 libraries, six for the alpha chain and six for the beta chain, together yielded 45 million to 50 million Illumina reads. To assess how genetics influences repertoire formation, the study used next-generation sequencing to compare the TCR alpha and beta chain repertoires of three pairs of monozygous twins.

Library preparation was by 5' RACE. TCRdb records Illumina Genome Analyzer IIx as the sequencer. To prepare the RNA-based TCR cDNA libraries, a previously described protocol was followed, with several modifications. To prevent cross-contamination, barcodes specific to each sample were added to both ends of every TCR cDNA library during cDNA synthesis and amplification. The study's own analysis went as follows. Between about 95,000 and nearly 500,000 clonotypes were identified per individual, and about 2.2 to 3.6 million CDR3-containing reads were obtained per library. Reads with improper barcode index combinations were discarded, after which clonesets were built for each library with the MiTCR software. MiTCR filtered or rescued low-quality reads and corrected PCR and sequencing errors when assembling CDR3 clonotypes. Artificial out-of-frame clonotypes were removed by being mapped to in-frame sequences, with one indel in the CDR3 allowed. V and J gene usage similarity between donors was measured as Jensen-Shannon divergence divided by mean entropy. The raw public reads went through TCRdb reprocessing: fastp at Q25, MiXCR clone calling, in-frame beta chains kept. Rows are combined by CDR3 protein, so each entry shows the most common genes and DNA. TCRdb's processing, not the authors', yielded these V and J calls. This sample holds a few hundred thousand distinct CDR3 sequences; roughly 31% were observed only once. The ten largest clones add up to 6% to 7% of the sample.

Six healthy women forming three monozygous twin pairs were used as donors. All three twin pairs had been reared together, and it was thought likely that the same infectious agents and vaccines had been met by these twin pairs. TCR cDNA libraries were prepared from RNA that was isolated from peripheral blood mononuclear cells. On the study overall, not on this receptor specifically: Because the twins were reared together, environmental influences could not be ruled out as the explanation for twin similarity. V gene usage was reported to be markedly more similar within twin pairs than between unrelated donors, even among non-selected out-of-frame TCRbeta clonotypes. Among the most abundant TCRbeta clonotypes, more CDR3 sequences were shared by each donor with her twin than with unrelated donors. The number of shared CDR3 clonotypes between two donors was mainly determined by the product of their cloneset sizes, and twins did not clearly deviate from this trend. The study stated that the proposed role of the TCRalpha J segment in MHC recognition during thymic selection needs to be validated by independent studies.

Counted from cysteine to phenylalanine, this CDR3 has 15 amino acids. CDR3 DNA only is kept here, 45 bases in frame from base 1. Trimming accounts for 5 bases at V and 6 bases at J, while the number of junction bases matched to no gene is 7. As encoded in the germline V gene, CDR1 is MRHNA while CDR2 is SNTAGT. The specimen was PBMCs. The chain joins TRBV6-4 to TRBJ2-3; TRBD2 fits 11 bases in the junction. The clonotype comes from a woman between 18 and 50 years old in good health. The DNA is as follows: TGTGCCAGCAGTCCCTTAGCGGGAGGGCTGGATACGCAGTATTTT. Its protein reads: CASSPLAGGLDTQYF.